Listed below are T cell receptor beta chains from one sample, sequenced in a study of T cell responses to AZD1222 COVID-19 vaccine. The repertoire was sequenced with immunoSEQ multiplex PCR; TCRdb's copy has only in-frame clones and lacks some. The sample holds 150,000 to 200,000 clones, 75% to 90% seen once. The sequenced sample was peripheral blood, obtained on day 0 of AZD1222 vaccination. These receptor sequences come from an adult in good health. Each CDR3 is given with its conserved first and last residue.

CDR3aa | j_gene | v_gene
CAAKRQGGDGYTF | TRBJ1-2 | TRBV10-3
CASSPYRVIGTVNSPLHF | TRBJ1-6 | TRBV7-8
CASSIQRNEKLFF | TRBJ1-4 | TRBV19
CASSPWTGTREQYF | TRBJ2-7 | TRBV5-5
CASSSNYQETQYF | TRBJ2-5 | TRBV7-2
CASGNTGELFF | TRBJ2-2 | TRBV11-3
CASSLDGGNEQFF | TRBJ2-1 | TRBV7-7
CASSLGQGGGYGYTF | TRBJ1-2 | TRBV28
CASSYGQPQHF | TRBJ1-5 | TRBV2
CASSYGRTYEQYF | TRBJ2-7 | TRBV7-9
CASSFGGAHSYNEQFF | TRBJ2-1 | TRBV5-4
CASSLDPGQPQHF | TRBJ1-5 | TRBV7-8
CASRIQGGEKLFF | TRBJ1-4 | TRBV2
CSASPAGDLTDTQYF | TRBJ2-3 | TRBV20-1
CAISEQGYGYEQYF | TRBJ2-7 | TRBV10-3
CASSLERGVEQPQHF | TRBJ1-5 | TRBV5-4
CASSIEAYSNQPQHF | TRBJ1-5 | TRBV19
CASSGRAGATLKFF | TRBJ2-1 | TRBV5-1
CASSPSVSNEQFF | TRBJ2-1 | TRBV12-3/TRBV12-4
CASRSPGSNQPQHF | TRBJ1-5 | TRBV6-5
CASSLGTANEKLFF | TRBJ1-4 | TRBV7-9
CASSQSRGRRELFF | TRBJ2-2 | TRBV4-1
CASSLGAGGYGYTF | TRBJ1-2 | TRBV11-2
CAWSQQGPSNQPQHF | TRBJ1-5 | TRBV30
CASSYRGQGNEQFF | TRBJ2-1 | TRBV5-1
CASSKQGGIDGYTF | TRBJ1-2 | TRBV6-5
CASSPVTGKPTYEQYF | TRBJ2-7 | TRBV18
CASSYSGRGGEKLFF | TRBJ1-4 | TRBV6-5
CASSSEGRYGYTF | TRBJ1-2 | TRBV27
CATRRQGPADSPLHF | TRBJ1-6 | TRBV10-3
CASSSPDRTNTGELFF | TRBJ2-2 | TRBV5-4
CASSQLDRETQYF | TRBJ2-5 | TRBV14
CASSPGQGGSGEQYF | TRBJ2-7 | TRBV28
CASSLVVRDRGATNEKLFF | TRBJ1-4 | TRBV11-2
CASSLWKQGLAGGANVLTF | TRBJ2-6 | TRBV7-9
CSVGAGAAYEQYF | TRBJ2-7 | TRBV29-1
CASRADRYNSPLHF | TRBJ1-6 | TRBV2
CASSQDSGAGTGELFF | TRBJ2-2 | TRBV4-2
CASSFQSGGSTDTQYF | TRBJ2-3 | TRBV27
CASSTRTGVNTGELFF | TRBJ2-2 | TRBV7-2
CASSHTQGSGNTIYF | TRBJ1-3 | TRBV5-1
CASSLWGTGDQPQHF | TRBJ1-5 | TRBV7-2
CASRLVFRFHRAPQYF | TRBJ2-3 | TRBV12-2
CASSLAGWGTAVHEQFF | TRBJ2-1 | TRBV7-6
CASSSGTNYGYTF | TRBJ1-2 | TRBV28
CASKSQPNTGELFF | TRBJ2-2 | TRBV27
CATTLGLAINEQFF | TRBJ2-1 | TRBV2
CASSRTGGLAAFQETQYF | TRBJ2-5 | TRBV3-1/TRBV3-2
CASSIDPGYPGELFF | TRBJ2-2 | TRBV19
CASSRGTPATNEKLFF | TRBJ1-4 | TRBV18
CATSDPGMTTGELFF | TRBJ2-2 | TRBV24-1